The 10 T cell receptor beta chains below come from one sample, sequenced in a study of regulatory T cells in long-lasting Graves disease. The time point here: persistent/refractory GD, antithyroid drugs over 5 years with positive TRAb. PBMCs provided the RNA from which the TCR library was made. The TCR beta library used iRepertoire HTBI primers with Arm-PCR amplification of CDR3. MiXCR, run by TCRdb on the multiplex PCR reads, gives a single entry per CDR3 protein. The table shows under 450,000 distinct CDR3 sequences, with roughly 25% occurring only once. This specimen consisted of peripheral blood mononuclear cells (PBMCs), obtained when the disease was refractory, from a patient treated with antithyroid drugs. Receptors were obtained from a woman aged 35 to 49 with Graves disease.

A few counts support this clonotype. The chain employs TRBV7-9 and TRBJ2-7, with 7 positions matching TRBD1. Trimming took 5 bases from V and 0 from J; bases not matched to a gene: 7. The CDR3 sequence is 15 residues long. The germline V gene encodes CDR1 SEHNR and CDR2 FQNEAQ (reference sequence). In nucleotides, the CDR3 is TGTGCCAGCAGCCACCCCCAGGGGGACTCCTACGAGCAGTACTTC. As protein: CASSHPQGDSYEQYF.

The count of this clonotype is one. A far larger clone is one nucleotide away, so this likely arose from a read error. The chain uses TRBV27 and TRBJ1-2, with 9 bases fitting TRBD1. The length of the CDR3 is 14 residues. The germline CDR1 and CDR2 sequences are MNHEY and SMNVEV (reference sequence). V was pared by 3 bases and J by 4 bases, with 3 bases of the junction left unmatched. CDR3 residues: CASSFRDRVYGYTF. CDR3 coding DNA: TGTGCCAGCAGTTTCCGGGACAGGGTCTATGGCTACACCTTC.

This clonotype has ten or more counts. V is TRBV6-1 and J is TRBJ1-5; unclear D gene. The V end lost 5 bases, the J end lost 4 bases, and 15 bases lay between the germline ends. The germline V gene has CDR1 MNHNS and CDR2 SASEGT. The CDR3 length is 15 residues. This chain's CDR3 is CASSSARSFNQPQHF. The CDR3 DNA is TGTGCCAGCAGTAGCGCTCGGAGCTTTAATCAGCCCCAGCATTTT.

This clonotype appeared many times. The CDR3 DNA is TGTGCCAGCTGCCACAACAGGGGCAATCAGCCCCAGCATTTT. This codes for CASCHNRGNQPQHF. The V call is TRBV12-3 or TRBV12-4, the J call TRBJ1-5, with D maybe TRBD1 (6 bases). Trimming shortened V by 8 bases and J by 2 bases, and 13 bases separated the two germline ends. The CDR3 spans 14 residues.

On this clonotype itself: One end of the junction varies from germline; a read error may be responsible. This chain joins TRBV2 and TRBJ2-5; 8 bases align to TRBD1. The CDR3 totals 16 residues. CDR1 and CDR2 from the germline V gene are SNHLY and FYNNEI. The DNA for the CDR3 is TGCGCCAGCAGCCCCGGGACAGGAGGTACCCAAGAGACCCAGTACTTC. It yields the protein CASSPGTGGTQETQYF.

The genes are TRBV6-1 and TRBJ1-1; D is possibly TRBD1 (6 bases). CDR3 size: 14 residues. V was cut by 5 bases and J by 3 bases, with 13 bases left in between. CDR1 MNHNS and CDR2 SASEGT come from the germline V gene. The CDR3 here is CASSPQGLYTEAFF. The DNA for the CDR3 is TGTGCCAGCAGTCCCCAGGGGTTGTACACTGAAGCTTTCTTT.

The CDR3 DNA reads as TGCGCCAGCAGCTTGGTTGCGGGAGGTAGCGAGACCCAGTACTTC. Protein product: CASSLVAGGSETQYF. This rearrangement joins TRBV5-1 to TRBJ2-5, with 8 bases that match TRBD2. Germline values: CDR1 SGHRS, CDR2 YFSETQ. V gave up 0 bases and J gave up 5 bases; unmatched junction bases: 6. This CDR3 comprises 15 residues.

This clonotype was picked up a small number of times. The chain recombines TRBV3-1 with TRBJ1-1; D gene ambiguous. The CDR3 has 12 amino acids. V lost 2 bases to trimming and J lost 7 bases, with 8 bases between them. Germline V gives CDR1 LGHDT, CDR2 YNNKEL (reference sequence). Written as DNA, the CDR3 is TGTGCCAGCAGCCAAAACATCGGTGAAGCTTTCTTT. Its protein is CASSQNIGEAFF. Looking up the rest from reference TRBV3-1 and TRBJ1-1 gives the full variable domain: DTAVSQTPKYLVTQMGNDKSIKCEQNLGHDTMYWYKQDSKKFLKIMFSYNNKELIINETVPNRFSPKSPDKAHLNLHINSLELGDSAVYFCASSQNIGEAFFGQGTRLTVV.

This clonotype appeared many times. This chain connects TRBV6-2 or TRBV6-3 to TRBJ2-7, with 8 bases matching TRBD1. This CDR3 region has 15 residues. CDR1 and CDR2 from the germline V gene are MNHEY and SVGEGT. The trim removed 0 bases at V and 3 bases at J, leaving 4 bases unmatched. CDR3 residues: CASSYSTGEVYEQYF. As DNA, the CDR3 is TGTGCCAGCAGTTACTCGACAGGGGAGGTCTACGAGCAGTACTTC.

There are many counts of this clonotype. The chain recombines TRBV6-1 with TRBJ2-5, with D unresolved. Trimming pared 6 bases from V and 7 bases from J, leaving 18 bases between. Germline values: CDR1 MNHNS, CDR2 SASEGT. This CDR3 spans 14 amino acids. CDR3 sequence (DNA): TGTGCCAGCAGGCCAGAGAAGAACATGGGGACCCAGTACTTC. Encoded protein: CASRPEKNMGTQYF.